One T cell receptor beta chain is described in this entry. Antigen: not known. This specimen comes from a study of radiotherapy plus CTLA-4 blockade in lung cancer. Study context: Objective responses emerged in roughly a sixth of patients, and around 30% attained disease control.

Ipilimumab CTLA-4 blockade and focal radiation were given to patients with chemo-refractory metastatic non-small-cell lung cancer. General study results and limits: Early blood T cell clone dynamics, with interferon-beta, were reported to best predict response. In blood, TCR clones derived from the tumor expanded after radiotherapy plus ipilimumab.

Here immunoSEQ multiplex PCR was the method, and the copy in TCRdb shows in-frame clones only, minus some. The table has 45,000 or so clones, around 73% seen once. Trimming cost V 6 bases and J 4 bases; bases outside gene matches: 4. The CDR3 runs to 13 residues. CDR1 and CDR2 from the germline V gene are SEHNR and FQNEAQ (reference sequence). The sample here was peripheral blood, taken from a patient treated with radiotherapy plus ipilimumab. The chain joins TRBV7-9 to TRBJ2-7; TRBD1 matches at 9 bases. This sequence was found in a human donor with non-small cell lung cancer who had a complete response to radiotherapy plus ipilimumab. The DNA for the CDR3 is TGTGCCAGCAGTACAGGGGGCTGGTACGAGCAGTACTTC. Encoded protein: CASSTGGWYEQYF. Variable domain in full (rest from reference TRBV7-9 and TRBJ2-7): DTGVSQNPRHKITKRGQNVTFRCDPISEHNRLYWYRQTLGQGPEFLTYFQNEAQLEKSRLLSDRFSAERPKGSFSTLEIQRTEQGDSAMYLCASSTGGWYEQYFGPGTRLTVT.